This is a list of T cell receptor beta chains from one sample in a study of PD-L1 blockade in urothelial cancer. Generated by immunoSEQ multiplex PCR, the TCRdb table keeps only in-frame clones and is missing some. The data hold around 100,000 clones, with around 86% observed a single time. Source: PBMCs, taken around atezolizumab (anti-PD-L1) treatment. These receptor sequences come from a man aged 55-75 years with urothelial cancer. CDR3s include the opening cysteine and the closing phenylalanine or tryptophan. D genes are given only for firm matches. Expanded clones get a size class; other rows say once, few or many, or leave the size out.

12	-	TRBV28	TRBJ2-7	-	CASSLQSYEQYF	TGTGCCAGCAGTTTACAGTCCTACGAGCAGTACTTC
15	-	TRBV9	TRBJ2-5	-	CASSPRSGAQETQYF	TGTGCCAGCAGTCCACGAAGCGGAGCACAAGAGACCCAGTACTTC
14	-	TRBV30	TRBJ2-2	-	CASKRASNTGELFF	TGTGCCTCGAAGAGGGCGAGTAACACCGGGGAGCTGTTTTTT
13	-	TRBV7-8	TRBJ1-1	-	CASSLNRETEAFF	TGTGCCAGCAGCTTAAACAGGGAAACTGAAGCTTTCTTT
12	few	TRBV19	TRBJ1-1	-	CASSMGGTEAFF	TGTGCCAGTAGTATGGGGGGCACTGAAGCTTTCTTT
14	-	TRBV6-1	TRBJ2-5	-	CASSEVGGLETQYF	TGTGCCAGCAGTGAAGTGGGGGGGCTAGAGACCCAGTACTTC
18	-	TRBV27	TRBJ1-5	TRBD1	CASSSRPGQGGDGQPQHF	TGTGCCAGCAGTTCGAGACCGGGACAGGGAGGGGACGGTCAGCCCCAGCATTTT
12	few	TRBV6-6	TRBJ1-3	-	CASSGQGNTIYF	TGTGCCAGCAGTGGACAGGGAAACACCATATATTTT
12	-	TRBV27	TRBJ1-5	-	CASEGVGQPQHF	TGTGCCAGCGAAGGGGTCGGGCAGCCCCAGCATTTT
13	-	TRBV27	TRBJ2-5	TRBD1	CASSFRQGETQYF	TGTGCCAGCAGTTTCAGACAGGGGGAGACCCAGTACTTC
18	-	TRBV9	TRBJ2-2	TRBD2	CASSVAPSGGPSTGELFF	TGTGCCAGCAGCGTAGCGCCTAGCGGGGGCCCCAGCACCGGGGAGCTGTTTTTT
16	few	TRBV30	TRBJ2-3	-	CAWSVGAGTSTDTQYF	TGTGCCTGGAGTGTAGGAGCGGGTACTAGCACAGATACGCAGTATTTT
15	few	TRBV7-8	TRBJ2-7	TRBD1	CASSLPGQGTYEQYF	TGTGCCAGCAGCTTACCGGGACAGGGAACCTACGAGCAGTACTTC
14	few	TRBV19	TRBJ2-2	TRBD1	CASSLTGGHGELFF	TGTGCCAGTAGCTTGACAGGGGGTCACGGGGAGCTGTTTTTT
11	-	TRBV6-1	TRBJ1-4	-	CASSESVVLFF	TGTGCCAGCAGTGAATCGGTGGTACTGTTTTTT
12	-	TRBV18	TRBJ1-1	-	CASSPWQTEAFF	TGTGCCAGCTCACCGTGGCAAACTGAAGCTTTCTTT
12	once	TRBV7-3	TRBJ2-1	-	CASSLQAREQFF	TGTGCCAGCAGCCTTCAAGCCCGTGAGCAGTTCTTC
15	-	TRBV5-8	TRBJ2-1	-	CASSTGGIGDNEQFF	TGTGCCAGCAGCACAGGAGGGATAGGGGACAATGAGCAGTTCTTC
16	once	TRBV7-8	TRBJ2-1	TRBD2	CASSPGGAGVYNEQFF	TGTGCCAGCAGCCCTGGGGGAGCGGGAGTCTACAATGAGCAGTTCTTC
14	-	TRBV4-3	TRBJ1-1	-	CASSQWHQNTEAFF	TGCGCCAGCAGCCAGTGGCACCAGAACACTGAAGCTTTCTTT
14	-	TRBV5-1	TRBJ1-2	-	CASRIGVSTYGYTF	TGCGCCAGCAGAATCGGGGTCAGCACCTATGGCTACACCTTC
13	-	TRBV6-1	TRBJ1-2	TRBD1	CASSDMTGDGYTF	TGTGCCAGCAGTGATATGACAGGGGATGGCTACACCTTC
13	few	TRBV5-1	TRBJ1-1	-	CASRVQGNTEAFF	TGCGCCAGCAGAGTTCAGGGGAACACTGAAGCTTTCTTT
13	-	TRBV27	TRBJ2-3	TRBD1	CASRDRIEDTQYF	TGTGCCAGCAGGGACAGGATCGAAGATACGCAGTATTTT
15	-	TRBV7-3	TRBJ2-1	TRBD2	CASSFASGRPNEQFF	TGTGCCAGCAGCTTTGCTAGCGGGAGACCCAATGAGCAGTTCTTC
15	-	TRBV6-5	TRBJ2-3	-	CASSYSPLDRDTQYF	TGTGCCAGCAGTTACTCACCCCTCGACAGGGATACGCAGTATTTT
17	-	TRBV5-4	TRBJ2-2	TRBD2	CASSPPPGLANTGELFF	TGTGCCAGCAGCCCCCCCCCGGGACTAGCGAACACCGGGGAGCTGTTTTTT
18	-	TRBV9	TRBJ2-3	-	CASSNSGGTGLAPDTQYF	TGTGCCAGCAGCAACTCAGGGGGCACGGGACTAGCCCCAGATACGCAGTATTTT
16	-	TRBV2	TRBJ2-7	TRBD2	CASSDAGTSGAWEQYF	TGTGCCAGCAGTGATGCGGGGACTAGCGGGGCGTGGGAGCAGTACTTC
16	-	TRBV5-4	TRBJ1-3	-	CASSFGTPEGVNTIYF	TGTGCCAGCAGTTTCGGGACTCCCGAAGGTGTAAACACCATATATTTT
12	-	TRBV7-3	TRBJ1-5	-	CASSRLTQPQHF	TGTGCCAGCAGCCGACTCACTCAGCCCCAGCATTTT
18	-	TRBV2	TRBJ1-2	TRBD1	CASSEALGQGFFNYGYTF	TGTGCCAGCAGTGAAGCGCTTGGACAGGGGTTTTTTAACTATGGCTACACCTTC
13	-	TRBV29-1	TRBJ2-5	-	CSVDSAAQETQYF	TGCAGCGTTGATTCGGCGGCCCAAGAGACCCAGTACTTC
16	-	TRBV5-1	TRBJ2-7	TRBD1	CASSVQQGAALGEQYF	TGCGCCAGCAGCGTCCAACAGGGGGCGGCTCTTGGCGAGCAGTACTTC
13	-	TRBV27	TRBJ1-3	-	CASKSRSGNTIYF	TGTGCCAGCAAGAGTCGCTCTGGAAACACCATATATTTT
14	-	TRBV27	TRBJ2-7	TRBD1	CASSWAQGKYEQYF	TGTGCCAGCAGTTGGGCACAGGGGAAGTACGAGCAGTACTTC
14	-	TRBV30	TRBJ1-2	-	CAWTTGIGLYGYTF	TGTGCCTGGACCACCGGGATCGGACTCTATGGCTACACCTTC
15	-	TRBV6-5	TRBJ2-3	-	CAIARATGASDTQYF	TGTGCCATAGCACGGGCGACGGGAGCTTCCGATACGCAGTATTTT
15	-	TRBV6-5	TRBJ1-2	TRBD1	CASSYGLGQHYGYTF	TGTGCCAGCAGTTACGGGCTGGGACAGCACTATGGCTACACCTTC
15	-	TRBV4-2	TRBJ1-1	TRBD1	CASSLTGRGNTEAFF	TGTGCCAGCAGCCTGACAGGGCGCGGGAACACTGAAGCTTTCTTT
15	-	TRBV5-1	TRBJ2-3	-	CASSTTSSGTDTQYF	TGCGCCAGCAGCACCACAAGTAGCGGTACAGATACGCAGTATTTT
13	-	TRBV7-3	TRBJ2-2	-	CASSLAAVGELFF	TGTGCCAGCAGCTTAGCCGCGGTCGGGGAGCTGTTTTTT
13	-	TRBV6-6	TRBJ2-5	TRBD1	CASSYGQGETQYF	TGTGCCAGCAGTTACGGACAGGGAGAGACCCAGTACTTC
15	few	TRBV25-1	TRBJ1-6	-	CASSEPRGWNSPLHF	TGTGCCAGCAGTGAACCTCGGGGGTGGAATTCACCCCTCCACTTT
14	-	TRBV28	TRBJ1-2	-	CASRESLTGSGYTF	TGTGCCAGCAGGGAAAGCCTTACGGGGAGTGGCTACACCTTC
17	-	TRBV19	TRBJ2-1	TRBD2	CASSMRGLAGSYNEQFF	TGTGCCAGTAGTATGAGGGGACTAGCGGGGTCCTACAATGAGCAGTTCTTC
14	-	TRBV27	TRBJ2-7	-	CASSTFLESYEQYF	TGTGCCAGCAGCACCTTCTTAGAGTCCTACGAGCAGTACTTC
14	-	TRBV14	TRBJ1-5	TRBD1	CASSRQGVNQPQHF	TGTGCCAGCAGCCGGCAGGGGGTCAATCAGCCCCAGCATTTT